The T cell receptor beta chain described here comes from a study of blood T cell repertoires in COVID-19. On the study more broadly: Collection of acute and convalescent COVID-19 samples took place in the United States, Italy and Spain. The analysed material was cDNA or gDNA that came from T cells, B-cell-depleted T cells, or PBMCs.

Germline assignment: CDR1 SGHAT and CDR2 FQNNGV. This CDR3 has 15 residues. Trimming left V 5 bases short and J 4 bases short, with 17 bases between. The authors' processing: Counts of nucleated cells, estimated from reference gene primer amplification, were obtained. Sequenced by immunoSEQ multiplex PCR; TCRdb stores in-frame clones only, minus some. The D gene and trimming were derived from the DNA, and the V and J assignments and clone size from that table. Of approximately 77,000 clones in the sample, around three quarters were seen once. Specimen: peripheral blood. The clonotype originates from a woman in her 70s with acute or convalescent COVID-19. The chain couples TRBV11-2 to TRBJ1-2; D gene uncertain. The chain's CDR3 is CASSTPSPGIYGYTF. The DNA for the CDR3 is TGTGCCAGCAGCACCCCATCCCCGGGAATCTATGGCTACACCTTC.